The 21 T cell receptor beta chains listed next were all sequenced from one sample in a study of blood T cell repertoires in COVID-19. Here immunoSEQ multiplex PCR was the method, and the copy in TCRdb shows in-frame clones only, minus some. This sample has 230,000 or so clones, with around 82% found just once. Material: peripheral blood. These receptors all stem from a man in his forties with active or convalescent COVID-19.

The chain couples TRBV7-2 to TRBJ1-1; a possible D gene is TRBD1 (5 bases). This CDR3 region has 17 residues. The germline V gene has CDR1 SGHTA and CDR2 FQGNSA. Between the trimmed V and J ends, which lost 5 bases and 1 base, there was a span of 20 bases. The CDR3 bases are TGTGCCAGCAGCCGCGACAGTTCTACGTCGCGGAACACTGAAGCTTTCTTT. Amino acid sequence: CASSRDSSTSRNTEAFF.

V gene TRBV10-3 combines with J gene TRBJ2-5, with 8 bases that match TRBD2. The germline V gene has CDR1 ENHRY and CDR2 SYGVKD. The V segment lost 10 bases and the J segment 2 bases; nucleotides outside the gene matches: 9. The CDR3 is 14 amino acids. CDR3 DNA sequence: TGTGCCACCCAAGAGACTAGCGAGCAAGAGACCCAGTACTTC. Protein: CATQETSEQETQYF.

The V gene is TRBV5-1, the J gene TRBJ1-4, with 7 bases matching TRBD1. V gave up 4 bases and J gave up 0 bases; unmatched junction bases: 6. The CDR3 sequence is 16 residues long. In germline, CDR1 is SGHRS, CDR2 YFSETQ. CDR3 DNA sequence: TGCGCCAGCAGCCCTGGACAGGTTGCAACTAATGAAAAACTGTTTTTT. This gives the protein CASSPGQVATNEKLFF.

CDR3: CASSQDLQGLLEQFF. The DNA for the CDR3 is TGCGCCAGCAGCCAAGATCTACAGGGTCTCCTGGAGCAGTTCTTC. The chain carries TRBV4-1 and TRBJ2-1, with D tentatively TRBD1 (6 bases). Trimming cost V 0 bases and J 10 bases, with 16 bases left between them. CDR3 length equals 15 residues. Germline V gene sequence: CDR1 MGHRA, CDR2 YSYEKL.

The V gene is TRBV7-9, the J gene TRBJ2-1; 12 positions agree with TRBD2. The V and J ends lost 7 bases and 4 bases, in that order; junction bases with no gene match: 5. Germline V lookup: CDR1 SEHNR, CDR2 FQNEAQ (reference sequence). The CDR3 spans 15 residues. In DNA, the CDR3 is TGTGCCAGCAACTCTCTAGCGGGAGGGTACAATGAGCAGTTCTTC. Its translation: CASNSLAGGYNEQFF. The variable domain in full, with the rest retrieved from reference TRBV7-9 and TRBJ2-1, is DTGVSQNPRHKITKRGQNVTFRCDPISEHNRLYWYRQTLGQGPEFLTYFQNEAQLEKSRLLSDRFSAERPKGSFSTLEIQRTEQGDSAMYLCASNSLAGGYNEQFFGPGTRLTVL.

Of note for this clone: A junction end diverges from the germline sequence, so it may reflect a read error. The CDR3 region is CASSLGVDRRQETQYF. CDR3 nucleotide sequence: TGTGCTAGCAGCCTTGGGGTGGACAGACGACAAGAGACCCAGTACTTC. The rearrangement uses TRBV7-7 and TRBJ2-5; maybe TRBD1 (6 bases). This CDR3 has 16 residues. Germline lookup yields CDR1 SSHAT and CDR2 FNYEAQ (reference sequence).

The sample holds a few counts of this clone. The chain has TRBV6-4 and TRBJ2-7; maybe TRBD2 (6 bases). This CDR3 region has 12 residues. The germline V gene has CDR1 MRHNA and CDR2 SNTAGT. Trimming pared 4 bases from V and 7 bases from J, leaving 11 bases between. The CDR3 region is CASSAPEGEQYF. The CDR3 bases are TGTGCCAGCAGTGCACCGGAGGGAGAGCAGTACTTC.

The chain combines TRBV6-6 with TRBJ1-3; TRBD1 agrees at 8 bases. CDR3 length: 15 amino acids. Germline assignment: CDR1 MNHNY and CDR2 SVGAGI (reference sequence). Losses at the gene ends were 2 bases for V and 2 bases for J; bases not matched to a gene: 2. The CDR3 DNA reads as TGTGCCAGCAGTTACCCGGACAGGGCTGGAAACACCATATATTTT. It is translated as CASSYPDRAGNTIYF.

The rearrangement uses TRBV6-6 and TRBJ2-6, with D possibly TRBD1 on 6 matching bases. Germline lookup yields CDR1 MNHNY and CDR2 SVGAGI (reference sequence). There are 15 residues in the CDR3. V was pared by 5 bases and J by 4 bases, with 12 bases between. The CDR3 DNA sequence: TGTGCCAGCAGTGACCCAGGGGCAGGGGCCAACGTCCTGACTTTC. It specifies CASSDPGAGANVLTF.

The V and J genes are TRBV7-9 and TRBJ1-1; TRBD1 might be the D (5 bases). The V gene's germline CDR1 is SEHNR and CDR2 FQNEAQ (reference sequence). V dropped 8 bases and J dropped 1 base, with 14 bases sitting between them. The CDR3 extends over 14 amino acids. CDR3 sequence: CASHPEGRNTEAFF. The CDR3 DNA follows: TGTGCCAGCCATCCGGAGGGGAGGAACACTGAAGCTTTCTTT.

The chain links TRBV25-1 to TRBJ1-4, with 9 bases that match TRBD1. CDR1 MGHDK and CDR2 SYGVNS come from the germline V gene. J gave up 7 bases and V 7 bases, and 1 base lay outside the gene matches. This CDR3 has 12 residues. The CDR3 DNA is TGTGCCAGCAACAGGGGGCCTGAAAAACTGTTTTTT. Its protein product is CASNRGPEKLFF.

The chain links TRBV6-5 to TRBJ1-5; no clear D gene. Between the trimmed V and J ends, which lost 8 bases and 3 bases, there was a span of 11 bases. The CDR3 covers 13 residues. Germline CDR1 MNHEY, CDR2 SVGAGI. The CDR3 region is CASEVSTNQPQHF. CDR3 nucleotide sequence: TGTGCCAGCGAGGTCTCGACCAATCAGCCCCAGCATTTT.

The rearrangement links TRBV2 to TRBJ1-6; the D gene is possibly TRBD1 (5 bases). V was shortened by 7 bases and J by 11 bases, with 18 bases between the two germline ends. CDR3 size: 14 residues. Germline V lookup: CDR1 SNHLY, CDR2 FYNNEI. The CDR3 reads CASKPTTQGTPLHF. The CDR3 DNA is TGTGCCAGCAAACCGACAACCCAGGGCACACCCCTCCACTTT.

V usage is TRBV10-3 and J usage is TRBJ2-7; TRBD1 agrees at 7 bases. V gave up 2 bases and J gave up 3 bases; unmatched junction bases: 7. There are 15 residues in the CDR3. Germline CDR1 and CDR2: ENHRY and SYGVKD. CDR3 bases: TGTGCCATCAGTGAGAGATCCGGGACAGACTACGAGCAGTACTTC. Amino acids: CAISERSGTDYEQYF.

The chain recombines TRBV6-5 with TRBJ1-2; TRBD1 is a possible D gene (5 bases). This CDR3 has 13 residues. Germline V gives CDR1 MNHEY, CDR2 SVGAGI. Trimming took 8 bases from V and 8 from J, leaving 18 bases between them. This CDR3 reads CASAFMGPGGYTF. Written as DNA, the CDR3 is TGTGCCAGCGCATTCATGGGGCCTGGGGGCTACACCTTC.

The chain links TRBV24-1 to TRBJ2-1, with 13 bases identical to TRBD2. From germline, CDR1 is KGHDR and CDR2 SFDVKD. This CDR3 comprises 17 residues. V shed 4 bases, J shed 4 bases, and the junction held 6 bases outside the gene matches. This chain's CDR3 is CATSDSGLAGVYNEQFF. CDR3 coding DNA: TGTGCCACCAGTGACTCCGGACTAGCGGGAGTATACAATGAGCAGTTCTTC.

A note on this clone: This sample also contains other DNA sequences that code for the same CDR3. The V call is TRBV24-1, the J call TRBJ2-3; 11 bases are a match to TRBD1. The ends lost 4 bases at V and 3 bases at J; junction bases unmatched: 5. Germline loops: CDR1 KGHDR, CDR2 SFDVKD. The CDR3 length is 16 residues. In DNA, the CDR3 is TGTGCCACCAGTGACCCTGGGACAGGGGGTACAGATACGCAGTATTTT. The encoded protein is CATSDPGTGGTDTQYF.

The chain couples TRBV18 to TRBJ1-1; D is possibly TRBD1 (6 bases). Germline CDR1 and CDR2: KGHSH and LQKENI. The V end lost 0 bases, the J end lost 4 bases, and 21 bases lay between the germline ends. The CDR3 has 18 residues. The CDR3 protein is CASSPPALPGQFRTEAFF. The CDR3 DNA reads TGTGCCAGCTCACCACCCGCCCTCCCTGGACAGTTCCGCACTGAAGCTTTCTTT.

CDR3 loop: CASSVEWQRGYTIYF. Here the CDR3 DNA reads TGTGCCAGCAGCGTAGAATGGCAGCGGGGATACACCATATATTTT. V is TRBV9 and J is TRBJ1-3; D not resolved. Germline V gives CDR1 SGDLS, CDR2 YYNGEE. The V end lost 0 bases, the J end lost 8 bases, and 15 bases lay between the germline ends. The CDR3 extends over 15 amino acids.

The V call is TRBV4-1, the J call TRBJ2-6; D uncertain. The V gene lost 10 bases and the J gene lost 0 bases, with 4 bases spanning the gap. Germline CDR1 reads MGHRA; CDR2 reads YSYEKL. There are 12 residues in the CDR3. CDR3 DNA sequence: TGCGCCACCCGCTCTGGGGCCAACGTCCTGACTTTC. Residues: CATRSGANVLTF.

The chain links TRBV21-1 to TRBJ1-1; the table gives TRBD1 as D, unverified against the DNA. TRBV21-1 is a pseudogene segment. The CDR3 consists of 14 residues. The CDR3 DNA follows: TGTGCCAGCACCTCAGGGCACGGGAACACTGAAGCTTTCTTT. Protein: CASTSGHGNTEAFF.